This T cell receptor beta chain was retrieved from a study of regulatory T cells in long-lasting Graves disease (dated by TCRdb to the early 2020s). The study in broad terms: Newly diagnosed Graves' disease patients had taken antithyroid drugs for less than 3 months. This study used TCR sequencing and RNA sequencing of peripheral blood to compare persistent Graves' disease patients against newly diagnosed Graves' disease patients. The study was registered as a clinical trial and conducted in China. TCR sequencing covered some 13 persistent and around 20 newly diagnosed Graves' disease patients, some 33 samples in total. Results and caveats for the whole study, not just this receptor: Compared with newly diagnosed patients, persistent Graves' disease patients had lower TCR Shannon entropy and fewer highly expanded clones, which suggests clonal expansion. Peripheral blood alone was examined, since thyroid tissue, which constituted the primary lesion, could not be accessed. Persistent disease showed preferential use of TRBV28, TRBJ1-2 and TRBJ2-5, whereas newly diagnosed disease favored TRBV20-1 and TRBJ2-1. A larger number of public clonotypes was shared among persistent patients (approximately 3,000) than among newly diagnosed patients (approximately 1,000). Only the TCR beta chain was sequenced and analyzed. The authors acknowledged the small sample size as a limitation that may reduce accuracy.

To prepare the library, multiplex PCR was applied. Sequencing was carried out with an Illumina HiSeq 4000. CDR3 regions were amplified by Arm-PCR with iRepertoire HTBI primers to construct TCR beta libraries. PCR products were gel purified before sequencing. For the original study's pipeline: Across samples, about 63 TRBV and 14 TRBJ segments were identified and used for gene usage analysis of CDR3 amino acid clonotypes. COPE and FqMerger were used to merge the filtered high-quality paired reads into contigs. BLAST was used to align contigs to IMGT TRBV, TRBD and TRBJ reference genes, with CDR3 defined following IMGT. Highly expanded clones were defined as clonotypes with a frequency above 0.1%. Shannon entropy served as the measure of repertoire diversity, while the Gini coefficient captured V-J evenness. A clonotype found in more than one individual was treated as public. TCRdb reprocessed the public reads (quality trimming at Q25 with fastp, clone calling with MiXCR) and kept in-frame beta chains. CDR3 protein sequences are deduplicated, and each keeps its most common genes and DNA. TCRdb's processing, not the authors' own work, is the source of the V and J calls. Here the sample has 530,000 or so distinct CDR3 sequences; around 16% occur a single time. The ten largest clones take up 12% of the sample.

This clonotype was picked up many times. The specificity of this receptor is unknown. Base qualities are not at hand, and no much larger clone is one base apart. Interpreted using the paper, the time point label stands for: newly diagnosed GD, antithyroid drugs for less than 3 months. For both TCR sequencing and RNA sequencing, RNA was extracted from PBMCs in TRIzol. The diagnosis of Graves' disease followed American Thyroid Association guidelines. Patients for the study were recruited at an endocrinology department in Xi'an, China. From each patient, about 9 milliliters of peripheral blood was collected into an EDTA anticoagulant tube. Ficoll Paque Plus density gradient separation was used to isolate PBMCs, and no additional T cell sorting was done. An Agilent 2100 Bioanalyzer and agarose gel were used to check RNA quality, and a NanoDrop 2000 was used to measure RNA concentration. Deletion took 1 base off V and 1 base off J, with a span of 11 bases between the germline ends. Counted from cysteine to phenylalanine, this CDR3 has 15 amino acids. Kept here is only the CDR3 DNA, which spans 45 bases and is read in frame from base 1. CDR1 is given as SGHAT and CDR2 as FQNNGV, both from the germline V gene.

The same data also contributed to another study, on T cells in Graves' hyperthyroidism and ophthalmopathy. As the second publication notes: Stable Graves' hyperthyroidism was defined as the absence of progression to ophthalmopathy over 18 months of follow-up. Hyperthyroidism patients were newly diagnosed, with disease duration under 2 months, and aged 18 to 65 years. Any patient with an uncontrolled infection, another autoimmune disease, pregnancy or lactation was excluded. Diagnoses were based on clinical symptoms, serum thyroxine and TRAb, thyroid ultrasound and orbital computed tomography. A first-round RT-PCR of the TCR CDR3 used the HTBI primer set with the Qiagen OneStep RT-PCR kit. Most expanded thyroid clonotypes (frequency above 0.001) were also detected in blood, suggesting blood repertoires may reflect thyroid immune responses. A 13 V-J signature model separated ophthalmopathy from stable hyperthyroidism, with 87.88% sensitivity and about 81% specificity in cross-validation and 80%/75% in testing. In validation, the model predicted progression to ophthalmopathy with 55% to 71% sensitivity and less than 80% specificity, a median of about 6 months before onset. TCR V-J signatures able to tell the groups apart were searched for in a discovery cohort of 95 to 100 patients, of whom approximately 40 had Graves' ophthalmopathy and more than 55 had stable Graves' hyperthyroidism. Whether ophthalmopathy could be predicted prospectively was tested in an independent validation cohort made up of fewer than 20 hyperthyroidism patients plus 17 patients who later progressed to ophthalmopathy. The approximately 98 discovery patients were randomly divided into training and test sets at a 7:3 ratio. The study also compared thyroid tissue and blood T-cell repertoires from more than 5 Graves' hyperthyroidism patients. Once sampling was done, hyperthyroidism patients were given methimazole at a starting dose of 30 mg daily, whereas ophthalmopathy patients were given high-dose intravenous methylprednisolone. Libraries were constructed in a second round of multiplex PCR, after which size selection and purification were performed. Libraries were sequenced paired-end with 100 bp reads on an Illumina HiSeq2000. SOAPnuke was used to process the raw data, with reads discarded if the reads contained adapters or uncalled bases, had a mean Phred below 15, or lacked an exact constant-primer or identifier match. High-quality paired reads were merged using COPE v1.2.5, and each unique nucleotide sequence was defined as a clonotype. Clonotypes were aligned to IMGT TRBV, TRBD and TRBJ reference segments using MiTCR v1.1. The analysis was restricted to V-J combinations with a frequency above 0.0001, which together covered around 99% of the repertoires. The TCS score was defined as the ratio of F50 (clonal expansion) to E x V (chaos), calculated using BLOSUM62-based TCRdist between CDR3 peptides within each V-J. Welch's t-statistics and random forest reduced around 550 V-J features to under 15, which were used in a naive Bayes classifier (R e1071). No statistical method was used to fix the sample size in advance, and group allocation was not hidden from the investigators. According to the paper, TCR Vbeta CDR3 sequencing was carried out on 135 peripheral blood samples, which came from fewer than 50 ophthalmopathy, approximately 72 hyperthyroidism and about 17 progressor patients.

The source of this sequence is a man between 18 and 29 years old with Graves disease. Donor details come from another sample of the same person, matched by shared clones. The rearranged segments are TRBV11-2 and TRBJ2-7, and perhaps TRBD1 as D gene, on 5 matching bases. The specimen comprised peripheral blood mononuclear cells (PBMCs), sampled at new diagnosis, from a patient treated with antithyroid drugs. The nucleotide sequence is given as TGTGCCAGCAGCTTAGCTGCAGGGATTTCCTACGAGCAGTACTTC. Its product reads: CASSLAAGISYEQYF.